This T cell receptor beta chain comes out of a study of identical twins. Everyone who donated was a healthy Caucasian. Trimming left V 6 bases short and J 6 bases short, with 7 bases between. CDR1 and CDR2 (germline): SGHRS, YFSETQ. CDR3 length: 11 residues. Study-wide findings and caveats: With monozygotic twins, out-of-frame TCR alpha sharing exceeded what models estimated.

This clonotype was picked up many times. Its antigen is not known. After template switching added a universal primer site, the resulting cDNA carried unique molecular identifiers. TCRdb reanalysed the 5' RACE reads using MiXCR and keeps one entry per CDR3 protein. The sample contains about 240,000 distinct CDR3 sequences, roughly an eighth of which appear only once. The same sample was also used in a study of yellow fever vaccine responses in identical twins. From that paper: Each twin's T cell response to the vaccine was reported to look partly convergent and partly personalized.

Sequencing was performed on memory (CD45RO+) T cells sorted from blood. The rearrangement uses TRBV5-1 and TRBJ2-1, with a tentative D call TRBD1 (5 bases). The source is a woman between 18 and 29 years old in good health. The CDR3 here is CASNQGNEQFF. In nucleotides, the CDR3 is TGCGCCAGCAACCAGGGCAATGAGCAGTTCTTC.